This TCR beta chain was captured in a study of control samples from healthy donors and cancer patients. CDR3 length equals 15 residues. Germline assignment: CDR1 SGHVS and CDR2 FQNEAQ. Measured with immunoSEQ multiplex PCR; TCRdb has only the in-frame clones, and not every one. The sample has 100,000 or so clones; 80% to 90% are singletons. In the case of this clone: The junction departs from germline at one end; a sequencing error may be responsible.

The sequencing sample was made of blood. The rearrangement joins TRBV7-8 to TRBJ1-1, with D unresolved. The TCR was taken from a woman aged 45-65 years in good health. CDR3 sequence reads: CANSLGPGKNTEAFF. DNA for the CDR3: TGTGCCAACAGCTTAGGGCCGGGTAAGAACACTGAAGCTTTCTTT.